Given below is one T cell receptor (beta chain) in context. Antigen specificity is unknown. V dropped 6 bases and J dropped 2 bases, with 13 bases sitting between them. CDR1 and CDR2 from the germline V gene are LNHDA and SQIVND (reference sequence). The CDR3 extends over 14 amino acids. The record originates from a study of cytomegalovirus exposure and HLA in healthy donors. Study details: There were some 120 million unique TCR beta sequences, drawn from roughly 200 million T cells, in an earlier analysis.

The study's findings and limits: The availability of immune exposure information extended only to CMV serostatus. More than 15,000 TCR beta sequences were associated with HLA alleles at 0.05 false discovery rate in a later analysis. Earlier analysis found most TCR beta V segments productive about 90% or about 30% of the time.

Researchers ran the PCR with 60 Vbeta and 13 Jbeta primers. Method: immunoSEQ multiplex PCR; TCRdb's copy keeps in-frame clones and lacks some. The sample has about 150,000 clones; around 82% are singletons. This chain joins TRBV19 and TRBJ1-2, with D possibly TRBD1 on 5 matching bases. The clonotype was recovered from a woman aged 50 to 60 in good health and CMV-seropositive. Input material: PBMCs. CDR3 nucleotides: TGTGCCAGTAGAGGGGCGTCCTTCAACTATGGCTACACCTTC. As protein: CASRGASFNYGYTF. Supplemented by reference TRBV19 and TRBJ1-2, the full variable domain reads DGGITQSPKYLFRKEGQNVTLSCEQNLNHDAMYWYRQDPGQGLRLIYYSQIVNDFQKGDIAEGYSVSREKKESFPLTVTSAQKNPTAFYLCASRGASFNYGYTFGSGTRLTVV.